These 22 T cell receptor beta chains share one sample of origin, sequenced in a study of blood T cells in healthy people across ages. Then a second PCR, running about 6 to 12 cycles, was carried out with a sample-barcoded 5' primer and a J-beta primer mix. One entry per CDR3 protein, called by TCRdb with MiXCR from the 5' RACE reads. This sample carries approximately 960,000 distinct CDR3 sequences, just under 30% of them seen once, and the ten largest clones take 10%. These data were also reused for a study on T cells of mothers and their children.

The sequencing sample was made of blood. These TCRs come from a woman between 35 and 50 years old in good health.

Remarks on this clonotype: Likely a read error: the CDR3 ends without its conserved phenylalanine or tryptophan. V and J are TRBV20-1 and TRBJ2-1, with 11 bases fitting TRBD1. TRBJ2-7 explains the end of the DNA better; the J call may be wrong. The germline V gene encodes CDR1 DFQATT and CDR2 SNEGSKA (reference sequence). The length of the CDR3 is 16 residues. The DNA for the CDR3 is TGCAGTGCCAATCCCCTGGGACAGGGGGTCTACAATGAGCAGTACTCC. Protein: CSANPLGQGVYNEQYS.

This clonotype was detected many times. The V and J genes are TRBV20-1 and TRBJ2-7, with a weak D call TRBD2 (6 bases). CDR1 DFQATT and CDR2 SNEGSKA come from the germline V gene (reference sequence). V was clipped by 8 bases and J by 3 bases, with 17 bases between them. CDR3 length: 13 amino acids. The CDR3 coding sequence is TGCAGTATCGGGCGGGACGTACTCTACGAGCAGTACTTC. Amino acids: CSIGRDVLYEQYF.

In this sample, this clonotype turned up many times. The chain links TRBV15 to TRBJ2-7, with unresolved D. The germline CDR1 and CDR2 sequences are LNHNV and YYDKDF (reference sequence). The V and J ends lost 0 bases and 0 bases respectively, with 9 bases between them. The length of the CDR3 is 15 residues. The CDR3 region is CATSRDSVNSYEQYF. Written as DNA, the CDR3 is TGTGCCACCAGCAGAGATTCGGTCAACTCCTACGAGCAGTACTTC.

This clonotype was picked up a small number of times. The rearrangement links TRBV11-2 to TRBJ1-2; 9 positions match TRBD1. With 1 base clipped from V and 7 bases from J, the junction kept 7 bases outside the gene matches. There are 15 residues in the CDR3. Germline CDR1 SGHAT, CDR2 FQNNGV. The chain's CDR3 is CASSLGGTGMPGYTF. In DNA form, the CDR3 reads TGTGCCAGCAGCTTAGGGGGGACAGGGATGCCTGGCTACACCTTC.

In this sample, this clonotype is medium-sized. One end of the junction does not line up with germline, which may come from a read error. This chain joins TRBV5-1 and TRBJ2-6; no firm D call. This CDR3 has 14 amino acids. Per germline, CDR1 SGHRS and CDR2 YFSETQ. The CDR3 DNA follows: TGTGCCAGCAGCTTAGGATCCGGGGCCAACGTCCTGACTTTC. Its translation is CASSLGSGANVLTF.

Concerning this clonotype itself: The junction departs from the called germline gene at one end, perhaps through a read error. The CDR3 here is CASIGGGVLARNIQYF. DNA for the CDR3: TGTGCCAGCATTGGCGGGGGGGTCCTAGCCAGAAACATTCAGTACTTC. The chain employs TRBV2 and TRBJ2-4; 9 bases fit TRBD2. The CDR3 runs 16 residues. Per germline, CDR1 SNHLY and CDR2 FYNNEI. The variable domain in full, with the rest retrieved from reference TRBV2 and TRBJ2-4, is EPEVTQTPSHQVTQMGQEVILRCVPISNHLYFYWYRQILGQKVEFLVSFYNNEISEKSEIFDDQFSVERPDGSNFTLKIRSTKLEDSAMYFCASIGGGVLARNIQYFGAGTRLSVL.

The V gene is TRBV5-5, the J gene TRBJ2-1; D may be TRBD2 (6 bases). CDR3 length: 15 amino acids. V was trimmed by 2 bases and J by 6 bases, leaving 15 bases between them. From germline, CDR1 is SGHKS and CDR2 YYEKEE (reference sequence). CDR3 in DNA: TGTGCCAGCAGCTTTTTGGGGGGTCAACGCAATGAGCAGTTCTTC. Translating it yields CASSFLGGQRNEQFF.

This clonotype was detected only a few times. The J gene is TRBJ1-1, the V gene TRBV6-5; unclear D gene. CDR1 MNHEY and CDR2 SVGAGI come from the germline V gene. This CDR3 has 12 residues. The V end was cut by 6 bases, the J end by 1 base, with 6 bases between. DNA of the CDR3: TGTGCCAGCAGGGGCGGGAACACTGAAGCTTTCTTT. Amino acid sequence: CASRGGNTEAFF.

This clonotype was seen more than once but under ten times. The CDR3 reads CASSYSMGSPGTETQYF. CDR3 DNA: TGTGCCAGCAGTTACTCGATGGGCTCTCCGGGGACGGAGACCCAGTACTTC. The J gene is TRBJ2-5, the V gene TRBV6-5; the D call may be TRBD1 or TRBD2 (5 bases each). There are 17 residues in the CDR3. V was shortened by 0 bases and J by 5 bases, with 19 bases between the two germline ends. CDR1 and CDR2 from the germline V gene are MNHEY and SVGAGI.

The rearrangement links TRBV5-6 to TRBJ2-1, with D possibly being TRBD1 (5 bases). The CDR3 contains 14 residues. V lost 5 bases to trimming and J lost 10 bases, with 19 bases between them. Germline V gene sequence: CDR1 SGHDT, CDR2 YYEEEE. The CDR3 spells CASRQNRRSYEQFF. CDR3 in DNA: TGTGCCAGCAGACAAAACAGGAGATCCTACGAGCAGTTCTTC.

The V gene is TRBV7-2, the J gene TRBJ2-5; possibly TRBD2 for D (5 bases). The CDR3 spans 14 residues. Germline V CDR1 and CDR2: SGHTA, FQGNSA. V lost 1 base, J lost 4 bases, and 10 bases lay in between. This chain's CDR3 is CASSLGAAGETQYF. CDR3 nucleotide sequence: TGTGCCAGCAGCTTAGGGGCCGCGGGAGAGACCCAGTACTTC.

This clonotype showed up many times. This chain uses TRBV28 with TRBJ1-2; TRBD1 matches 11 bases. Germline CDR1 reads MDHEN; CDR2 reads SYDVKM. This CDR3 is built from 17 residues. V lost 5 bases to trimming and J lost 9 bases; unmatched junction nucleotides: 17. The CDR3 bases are TGTGCCAGCAGTCCCCCCCGGGACAGGGGGGGTTGGTATAGCTACACCTTC. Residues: CASSPPRDRGGWYSYTF.

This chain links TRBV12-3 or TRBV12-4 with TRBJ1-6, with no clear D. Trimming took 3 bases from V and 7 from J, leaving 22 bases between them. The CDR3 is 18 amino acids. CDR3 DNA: TGTGCCAGCAGTTTTAGAGGCCTTCCTTCGACTGGAAATTCACCCCTCCACTTT. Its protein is CASSFRGLPSTGNSPLHF.

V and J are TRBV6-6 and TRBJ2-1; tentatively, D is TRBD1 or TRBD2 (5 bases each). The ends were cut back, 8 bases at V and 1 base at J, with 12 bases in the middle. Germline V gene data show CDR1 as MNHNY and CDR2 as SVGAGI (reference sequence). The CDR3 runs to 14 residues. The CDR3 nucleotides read TGTGCCAGCGAACCGGGGCTGTCCTACAATGAGCAGTTCTTC. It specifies CASEPGLSYNEQFF.

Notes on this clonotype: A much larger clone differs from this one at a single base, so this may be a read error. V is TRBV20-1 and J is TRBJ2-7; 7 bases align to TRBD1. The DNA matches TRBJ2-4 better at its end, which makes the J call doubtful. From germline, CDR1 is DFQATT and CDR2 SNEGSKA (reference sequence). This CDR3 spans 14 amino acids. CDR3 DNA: TGCAGTGCGCACGAAAACAGGGGAATAAACATTCAGTACTTC. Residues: CSAHENRGINIQYF.

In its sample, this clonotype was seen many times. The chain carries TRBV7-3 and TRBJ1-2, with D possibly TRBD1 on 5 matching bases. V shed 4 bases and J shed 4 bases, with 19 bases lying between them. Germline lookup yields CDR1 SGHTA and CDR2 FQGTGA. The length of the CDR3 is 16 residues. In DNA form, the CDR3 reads TGTGCCAGCAGCTACGCAGCAGGGCGAATCCCCTATGGCTACACCTTC. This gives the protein CASSYAAGRIPYGYTF. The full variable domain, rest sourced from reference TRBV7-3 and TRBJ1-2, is GAGVSQTPSNKVTEKGKYVELRCDPISGHTALYWYRQSLGQGPEFLIYFQGTGAADDSGLPNDRFFAVRPEGSVSTLKIQRTERGDSAVYLCASSYAAGRIPYGYTFGSGTRLTVV.

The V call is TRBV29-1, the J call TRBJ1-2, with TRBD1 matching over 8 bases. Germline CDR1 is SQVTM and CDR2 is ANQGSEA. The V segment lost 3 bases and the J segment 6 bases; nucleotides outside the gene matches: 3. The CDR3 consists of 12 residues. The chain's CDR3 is CSVDRGLNGYTF. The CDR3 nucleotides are TGCAGCGTTGACAGGGGGCTGAATGGCTACACCTTC.

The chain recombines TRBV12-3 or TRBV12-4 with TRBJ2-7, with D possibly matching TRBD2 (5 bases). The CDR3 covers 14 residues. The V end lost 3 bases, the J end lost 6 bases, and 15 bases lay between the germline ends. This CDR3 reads CASSFVAGRGEQYF. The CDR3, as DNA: TGTGCCAGCAGTTTCGTAGCCGGCCGGGGCGAGCAGTACTTC.

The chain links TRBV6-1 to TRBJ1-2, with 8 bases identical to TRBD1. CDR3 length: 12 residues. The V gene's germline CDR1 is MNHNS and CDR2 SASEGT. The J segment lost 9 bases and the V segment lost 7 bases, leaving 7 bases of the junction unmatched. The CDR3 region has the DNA TGTGCCAGCAATCAGGGGGCTGTCAGCTACACCTTC. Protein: CASNQGAVSYTF.

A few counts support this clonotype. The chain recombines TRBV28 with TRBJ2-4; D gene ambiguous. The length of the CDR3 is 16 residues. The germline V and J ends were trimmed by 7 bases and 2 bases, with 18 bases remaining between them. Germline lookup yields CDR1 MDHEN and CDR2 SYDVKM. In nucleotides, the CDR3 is TGTGCCAGCACCGAAAATAACCCTCTAACCAAAAACATTCAGTACTTC. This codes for CASTENNPLTKNIQYF.

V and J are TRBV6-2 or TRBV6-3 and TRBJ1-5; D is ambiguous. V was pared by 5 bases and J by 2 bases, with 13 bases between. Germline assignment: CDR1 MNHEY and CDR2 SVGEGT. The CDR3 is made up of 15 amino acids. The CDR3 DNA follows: TGTGCCAGCAGTCCACCCGGGGTTGGCAATCAGCCCCAGCATTTT. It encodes CASSPPGVGNQPQHF.

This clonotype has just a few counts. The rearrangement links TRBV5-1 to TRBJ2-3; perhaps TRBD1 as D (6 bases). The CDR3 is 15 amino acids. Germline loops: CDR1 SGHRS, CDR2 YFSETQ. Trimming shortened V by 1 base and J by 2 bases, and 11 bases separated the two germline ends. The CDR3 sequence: CASSLMPGDTDTQYF. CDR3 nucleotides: TGCGCCAGCAGCTTGATGCCAGGGGACACAGATACGCAGTATTTT.